This T cell receptor beta chain was documented in a study of shared clonotypes between healthy human individuals. Study findings and constraints: In this cohort, only blood was sampled, and tissue repertoires likely differ. The study drew on few donors, limiting represented genetic and exposure-history diversity. Memory subsets had estimated richness that was generally smaller than that of naive subsets.

Assay: immunoSEQ multiplex PCR; the TCRdb copy retains only in-frame clones and omits some. The table includes 1.4 million to 1.5 million clones, 95% to 97% detected once. On this clone itself: The target antigen is unknown.

Trimming took 1 base from V and 3 from J; bases not matched to a gene: 6. The CDR3 runs 15 residues. The V gene's germline CDR1 is SGHRS and CDR2 YFSETQ. The V gene is TRBV5-1, the J gene TRBJ2-5; TRBD2 matches 7 bases. The sample taken for sequencing was naive CD4+ T cells sorted from blood. Subset indicated: CD45RA+ positively selected. This clonotype originated in a man aged 25 to 40 in good health. The CDR3 nucleotides are TGCGCCAGCAGCTTGTTTGCCCTAGCGGAAGAGACCCAGTACTTC. Protein sequence: CASSLFALAEETQYF.